This T cell receptor beta chain derives from a study of cytomegalovirus exposure and HLA in healthy donors. General study results and limits: When presence/absence was analysed, sequencing depth was taken to be roughly uniform across donors. HLA-A and HLA-B allele assignments for most subjects were reportedly predicted accurately using TCR beta sequences. In a later analysis, several top co-occurrence clusters appeared linked to parvovirus B19, influenza, CMV and Epstein-Barr virus. Among donors in an Asian-associated ancestry cluster, a later analysis reportedly found fewer N-insertions than the roughly 670-donor mean.

Germline values: CDR1 MDHEN, CDR2 SYDVKM. V gave up 6 bases and J gave up 3 bases; unmatched junction bases: 11. The CDR3 has 17 residues. This clone was seen a few times. As yet, its antigen is unknown. This PCR relied on a set of 60 Vbeta primers and 13 Jbeta primers. Only in-frame clones appear in the TCRdb table, and some are missing; sequencing was by immunoSEQ multiplex PCR. Among approximately 180,000 clones, roughly 13% were seen once, and the ten largest hold about 8%. The receptor's source is a man aged 50 to 60 in good health and CMV-seropositive. This chain uses TRBV28 with TRBJ2-3, with 11 bases aligning to TRBD2. What was sequenced was PBMCs. In DNA, the CDR3 is TGTGCCAGCAGCCCCGGAGGGGGGACTAGCGGTACAGATACGCAGTATTTT. It translates to CASSPGGGTSGTDTQYF.